The next 28 T cell receptor beta chains were all read from a single sample in a study of metastatic and nonmetastatic thyroid tumors. All patients reached thyroid surgery having received no treatment beforehand. Using MiXCR, TCRdb re-called clones from the PCR reads. The sample holds about 21,000 clones, 15% to 20% seen once. Source material: blood. The receptors were gathered from a male donor with papillary thyroid cancer or a benign thyroid nodule (not recorded which). Some clones in this sample may be carry-over from other donors' samples.

The chain couples TRBV5-8 to TRBJ1-5, with D possibly matching TRBD1 (6 bases). This CDR3 is built from 15 residues. Germline CDR1 is SGHTS and CDR2 is YDEGEE. V gave up 2 bases and J gave up 2 bases, with 11 bases separating them. The CDR3 nucleotides are TGTGCCAGCAGCTTTGCAGGGGTCGGCAATCAGCCCCAGCATTTT. It yields the protein CASSFAGVGNQPQHF.

This clone was observed a handful of times. The chain joins TRBV27 to TRBJ2-1, with 9 bases lining up with TRBD2. The germline gives CDR1 MNHEY, CDR2 SMNVEV (reference sequence). This CDR3 is built from 15 residues. Losses at the gene ends were 5 bases for V and 4 bases for J; bases not matched to a gene: 6. The CDR3 reads CASSESAGGYNEQFF. CDR3 nucleotide sequence: TGTGCCAGCAGTGAATCAGCGGGGGGTTACAATGAGCAGTTCTTC.

This clone was detected ten times or more. The chain carries TRBV4-1 and TRBJ2-7; no firm D call. Germline V gene lookup returns CDR1 MGHRA and CDR2 YSYEKL. The CDR3 has 15 residues. Trimming removed 4 bases from V and 2 bases from J, with 15 bases in between. The CDR3 here is CASSLSGPRPYEQYF. For the CDR3, the DNA is TGCGCCAGCAGCCTGTCCGGGCCGAGGCCCTACGAGCAGTACTTC.

This clone showed up many times. The J gene is TRBJ2-7, the V gene TRBV4-1; no firm D call. Germline assignment: CDR1 MGHRA and CDR2 YSYEKL. Trimming pared 4 bases from V and 5 bases from J, leaving 12 bases between. The CDR3 is 13 amino acids. The CDR3 DNA is TGCGCCAGCAGCCTCTCACAAGCCCACGAGCAGTACTTC. Its protein is CASSLSQAHEQYF.

This clone was recorded many times. This chain connects TRBV11-3 to TRBJ1-4, with a weak D call TRBD1 (5 bases). CDR3 size: 17 residues. In germline, CDR1 is SGHNT, CDR2 YENEEA. The V end was cut by 3 bases, the J end by 3 bases, with 17 bases between. The CDR3 bases are TGTGCCAGCAGCTTCGGGGGGAGCGGTGCAGCTAATGAAAAACTGTTTTTT. Translation: CASSFGGSGAANEKLFF. Full variable domain (remainder filled in from reference TRBV11-3 and TRBJ1-4): EAGVVQSPRYKIIEKKQPVAFWCNPISGHNTLYWYLQNLGQGPELLIRYENEEAVDDSQLPKDRFSAERLKGVDSTLKIQPAELGDSAVYLCASSFGGSGAANEKLFFGSGTQLSVL.

In its sample, this clone is medium-sized. The chain is built from TRBV11-3 and TRBJ1-1; D call uncertain. This CDR3 region has 15 residues. V lost 5 bases and J lost 1, with 14 bases in between. Germline V gene lookup returns CDR1 SGHNT and CDR2 YENEEA. The DNA of the CDR3 is TGTGCCAGCAGCCTCCTCGTAGACAAGAACACTGAAGCTTTCTTT. Amino acids: CASSLLVDKNTEAFF.

This clone showed up many times. The chain combines TRBV5-1 with TRBJ1-2; the D gene is possibly TRBD1 (5 bases). The CDR3 runs 14 residues. Germline V gives CDR1 SGHRS, CDR2 YFSETQ. V was cut by 4 bases and J by 8 bases, with 18 bases left in between. The CDR3 coding sequence is TGCGCCAGCAGCCCCTCAGGGAGGCCTGACGGCTACACCTTC. Translating gives CASSPSGRPDGYTF.

This clone was detected many times. The rearrangement uses TRBV6-1 and TRBJ2-7; D perhaps matches TRBD2 (5 bases). V was clipped by 5 bases and J by 1 base, with 9 bases between them. The CDR3 runs 13 residues. The germline CDR1 and CDR2 sequences are MNHNS and SASEGT. CDR3 sequence reads: CASSLTISYEQYF. The CDR3 DNA reads as TGTGCCAGCAGTTTGACTATTTCCTACGAGCAGTACTTC.

This clone was seen repeatedly, ten times or more. The chain couples TRBV3-1 to TRBJ1-3; 8 bases are a match to TRBD1. Germline V gene data show CDR1 as LGHDT and CDR2 as YNNKEL (reference sequence). The CDR3 is 15 residues long. The ends lost 4 bases at V and 2 bases at J; junction bases unmatched: 4. The CDR3 loop is CASSLSQGAGNTIYF. The CDR3 DNA sequence: TGTGCCAGCAGCCTCTCACAGGGGGCTGGAAACACCATATATTTT.

This clone was detected ten times or more. The chain is built from TRBV10-3 and TRBJ1-2; 7 nucleotides align to TRBD1. Germline trimming cut 6 bases from V and 2 bases from J; bases unmatched to any gene: 3. The CDR3 has 13 residues. Germline CDR1 ENHRY, CDR2 SYGVKD. The CDR3 protein is CAISETGNYGYTF. CDR3 sequence (DNA): TGTGCCATCAGCGAGACAGGGAACTATGGCTACACCTTC.

Judged by abundance, this clone is medium-sized. The V and J genes are TRBV28 and TRBJ2-2; 8 bases are a match to TRBD2. This CDR3 comprises 15 residues. V shed 5 bases and J 3 bases; nucleotides not matched to a gene: 5. Germline V gene sequence: CDR1 MDHEN, CDR2 SYDVKM. CDR3 region: CASSLGTRDTGELFF. The CDR3 nucleotides read TGTGCCAGCAGTCTCGGGACTAGAGACACCGGGGAGCTGTTTTTT. Drawing the rest from reference TRBV28 and TRBJ2-2, the complete variable domain is DVKVTQSSRYLVKRTGEKVFLECVQDMDHENMFWYRQDPGLGLRLIYFSYDVKMKEKGDIPEGYSVSREKKERFSLILESASTNQTSMYLCASSLGTRDTGELFFGEGSRLTVL.

This clone was detected many times. The chain has TRBV15 and TRBJ2-1, with TRBD2 as a possible D gene (8 bases). Germline CDR1 reads LNHNV; CDR2 reads YYDKDF (reference sequence). V was pared by 8 bases and J by 8 bases, with 25 bases between. CDR3 length: 16 amino acids. This CDR3 is CATRPGGGGGRDEQFF. CDR3 nucleotides: TGTGCCACCCGTCCGGGAGGGGGCGGAGGCAGGGATGAGCAGTTCTTC.

The chain uses TRBV6-1 and TRBJ2-3; possibly TRBD1 or TRBD2 for D (5 bases each). Trimming cost V 6 bases and J 3 bases, with 10 bases left between them. CDR1 and CDR2 (germline): MNHNS, SASEGT. This CDR3 has 13 amino acids. In DNA, the CDR3 is TGTGCCAGCAGGGGACGCTATACAGATACGCAGTATTTT. Encoded protein: CASRGRYTDTQYF.

This clone was seen only once. At one of its ends the junction is not consistent with the germline gene, which may arise from a read error. This rearrangement joins TRBV20-1 to TRBJ2-7; 7 nucleotides align to TRBD2. This CDR3 is built from 14 residues. Germline CDR1 DFQATT, CDR2 SNEGSKA (reference sequence). The CDR3 sequence: CSAGPSGRAYDQYF. The CDR3 nucleotides read TGCAGTGCTGGTCCTAGTGGGAGGGCTTACGATCAGTACTTC.

This clone was detected ten times or more. Compared with germline, one end of the junction differs, possibly owing to a read error. CDR3 in DNA: TGTGCCAGCAGCCCCCGGGGTGGGGGGCATTTTTCCTCCGAGCAGTACTTC. It yields the protein CASSPRGGGHFSSEQYF. The chain joins TRBV7-8 to TRBJ2-7; D tentatively fits TRBD1 or TRBD2 (6 bases each). CDR1 and CDR2 (germline): SGHVS, FQNEAQ. CDR3 size: 17 residues.

Many counts were recorded for this clone. The chain combines TRBV10-3 with TRBJ2-3; D tentatively reads TRBD1 or TRBD2 (5 bases each). Per the germline V gene, CDR1 is ENHRY and CDR2 is SYGVKD. V lost 6 bases to trimming and J lost 0 bases, with 16 bases between them. The CDR3 spans 16 residues. This chain's CDR3 is CAIRMTRDASTDTQYF. In nucleotides, the CDR3 is TGTGCCATCAGAATGACGAGGGACGCAAGCACAGATACGCAGTATTTT.

This clone occurred many times. V usage is TRBV15 and J usage is TRBJ2-5; the D gene is possibly TRBD1 (6 bases). The CDR3 totals 13 residues. V was pared by 5 bases and J by 5 bases, with 12 bases between. The germline CDR1 and CDR2 sequences are LNHNV and YYDKDF (reference sequence). CDR3 region: CATSARGRETQYF. The CDR3 DNA reads as TGTGCCACCAGCGCCAGGGGAAGGGAGACCCAGTACTTC.

This clone was seen at least ten times. The chain joins TRBV19 to TRBJ2-3; D gene uncertain. The CDR3 contains 13 residues. Germline CDR1 is LNHDA and CDR2 is SQIVND (reference sequence). V lost 3 bases, J lost 4 bases, and 8 bases lay in between. CDR3 nucleotide sequence: TGTGCCAGTAGTATGTTACGCGCAGATACGCAGTATTTT. Amino acids: CASSMLRADTQYF.

This clone was observed at least ten times. The chain employs TRBV4-1 and TRBJ2-1, with 11 bases that match TRBD2. The CDR3 has 16 amino acids. V was pared by 2 bases and J by 7 bases, with 7 bases of the junction left unmatched. The V gene's germline CDR1 is MGHRA and CDR2 YSYEKL. In nucleotides, the CDR3 is TGCGCCAGCAGCCAACTGACTAGCGGGATTGGGAATGAGCAGTTCTTC. Its protein product is CASSQLTSGIGNEQFF.

This clone was counted many times. The rearrangement joins TRBV3-1 to TRBJ2-5, with D tentatively TRBD1 (5 bases). CDR3 size: 12 residues. CDR1 is LGHDT, CDR2 YNNKEL, per germline (reference sequence). V was pared by 4 bases and J by 5 bases, with 8 bases between. CDR3 region: CASSLPGETQYF. Here the CDR3 DNA reads TGTGCCAGCAGCCTCCCAGGGGAGACCCAGTACTTC.

This clone was observed many times. The chain recombines TRBV2 with TRBJ2-3, with D perhaps matching TRBD1 (5 bases). CDR1 SNHLY and CDR2 FYNNEI come from the germline V gene. The CDR3 contains 12 residues. V was trimmed by 6 bases and J by 6 bases, leaving 10 bases between them. Written as DNA, the CDR3 is TGTGCCAGCAGGCAGGGAAGTGATACGCAGTATTTT. This encodes CASRQGSDTQYF.

This clone was seen ten or more times. The chain recombines TRBV5-1 with TRBJ1-6, with TRBD1 identical over 8 bases. Germline values: CDR1 SGHRS, CDR2 YFSETQ. The junction had 10 bases not matched to a gene; V was cut back by 4 bases and J by 10 bases. The CDR3 runs to 15 residues. The CDR3: CASSEEPGGQSPLHF. CDR3 bases: TGCGCCAGCAGCGAAGAACCAGGGGGCCAATCACCCCTCCACTTT.

Note on this clone: The limits of the CDR3 on the DNA are not certain, so only TCRdb's listed CDR3 is given. J is TRBJ1-4 and V is TRBV2; TRBD1, the table's D call, was not compared with the DNA. CDR1 and CDR2 (germline): SNHLY, FYNNEI. The CDR3 has 22 amino acids, counting both end residues. The CDR3 loop is CASKWEQETQYFGPGGREKLFF.

This clone has at least ten counts. This chain connects TRBV21-1 to TRBJ2-3; TRBD1 is the table's D call and was not checked against the DNA. TRBV21-1 is a pseudogene locus. The CDR3 runs 20 residues. CDR3 residues: CASILPGSITGTDSTDTQYF. CDR3 DNA sequence: TGTGCCAGCATACTCCCCGGTAGTATCACCGGGACAGATAGCACAGATACGCAGTATTTT.

This clone was counted a few times. J is TRBJ2-2 and V is TRBV19; no definite D call. The CDR3 consists of 12 residues. Trimming removed 3 bases at V and 6 bases at J, with 5 bases between. Germline-derived CDR1 and CDR2 are LNHDA and SQIVND (reference sequence). CDR3 loop: CASSIKPGELFF. For the CDR3, the DNA is TGTGCCAGTAGTATCAAGCCCGGGGAGCTGTTTTTT.

This clone showed up many times. One end of the junction fails to match germline, which may point to a read error. The rearrangement joins TRBV5-8 to TRBJ2-1; 7 positions match TRBD2. This CDR3 region has 13 residues. Germline CDR1 is SGHTS and CDR2 is YDEGEE. The CDR3 sequence: CAIRDYSFNEQFF. The CDR3 DNA reads TGTGCCATCCGGGACTATTCCTTCAATGAGCAGTTCTTC.

This clone has a count of ten or more. This sample includes further DNA sequences coding for the same CDR3. The chain couples TRBV5-1 to TRBJ2-1; unclear D gene. The CDR3 is 13 amino acids. Germline assignment: CDR1 SGHRS and CDR2 YFSETQ. Trimming took 2 bases from V and 7 from J, leaving 10 bases between them. This chain's CDR3 is CASSLGPANEQFF. The CDR3 DNA reads as TGCGCCAGCAGCTTAGGTCCAGCTAATGAGCAGTTCTTC.

This clone showed up many times. The chain combines TRBV2 with TRBJ2-5; 8 bases map to TRBD1. The CDR3 runs to 17 residues. Trimming took 4 bases from V and 5 from J; bases not matched to a gene: 15. The V gene's germline CDR1 is SNHLY and CDR2 FYNNEI. The CDR3 protein is CASSVAMGQVEVETQYF. The CDR3 DNA sequence: TGTGCCAGCAGTGTTGCCATGGGACAGGTGGAAGTCGAGACCCAGTACTTC.